The source of this TCR beta chain is a study of beta chain features in type 1 diabetes. Trimming cost V 5 bases and J 8 bases, with 7 bases left between them. Germline values: CDR1 SEHNR, CDR2 FQNEAQ (reference sequence). This CDR3 has 12 amino acids. Every isolated RNA sample was fully reverse transcribed, so sequencing captured expressed TCRB transcripts. Clones were read by immunoSEQ multiplex PCR, and TCRdb kept only the in-frame ones, dropping some. The profile covers around 160,000 clones, with just over 8% appearing a single time and over 0.5% taken by the ten largest. A few counts support this clone. Antigen specificity is unknown. This sample also contains other DNA sequences that code for the same CDR3. Overall study results and limits: In all four CD4+ subsets, TCRB CDR3 length was significantly, moderately reduced in type 1 diabetes.

The receptor was derived from a woman under 30 with type 1 diabetes. The gene calls are TRBV7-9 and TRBJ1-6; D may be TRBD1 (5 bases). The source material was central memory CD4+ T cells from blood. CDR3 sequence (DNA): TGTGCCAGCAGCCTCAGGGATTCACCCCTCCACTTT. Protein product: CASSLRDSPLHF.